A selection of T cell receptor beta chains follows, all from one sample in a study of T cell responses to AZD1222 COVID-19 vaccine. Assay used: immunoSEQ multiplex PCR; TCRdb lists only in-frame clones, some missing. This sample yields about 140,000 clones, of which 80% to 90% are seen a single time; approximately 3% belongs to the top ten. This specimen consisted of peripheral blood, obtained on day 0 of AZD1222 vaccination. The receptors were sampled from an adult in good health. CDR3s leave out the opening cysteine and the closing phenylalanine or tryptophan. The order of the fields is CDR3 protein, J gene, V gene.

cdr3_aa: ASSPNSGVGLDEQY
j_call: TRBJ2-7
v_call: TRBV9

cdr3_aa: ASSYGGRADTQY
j_call: TRBJ2-3
v_call: TRBV6-5

cdr3_aa: ASSPSQNTEAF
j_call: TRBJ1-1
v_call: TRBV18

cdr3_aa: ASSLGRDGSYEQY
j_call: TRBJ2-7
v_call: TRBV5-4

cdr3_aa: ASSQEVGALNQPQH
j_call: TRBJ1-5
v_call: TRBV4-1

cdr3_aa: ASSGGGPLNTEAF
j_call: TRBJ1-1
v_call: TRBV18

cdr3_aa: AISETDNQPQH
j_call: TRBJ1-5
v_call: TRBV10-3

cdr3_aa: ASSELAGAQETQY
j_call: TRBJ2-5
v_call: TRBV6-1

cdr3_aa: ASSVETGGAYNEQF
j_call: TRBJ2-1
v_call: TRBV9

cdr3_aa: ASSPTGTSTDTQY
j_call: TRBJ2-3
v_call: TRBV3-1/TRBV3-2

cdr3_aa: ASSLDPRQNSNQPQH
j_call: TRBJ1-5
v_call: TRBV7-9

cdr3_aa: ASSVGGTGEQY
j_call: TRBJ2-7
v_call: TRBV9

cdr3_aa: ASSLGSGGSEAF
j_call: TRBJ1-1
v_call: TRBV11-2

cdr3_aa: ASSTPVGLGPYSNQPQH
j_call: TRBJ1-5
v_call: TRBV19

cdr3_aa: ASSYWGQGYTEAF
j_call: TRBJ1-1
v_call: TRBV6-5

cdr3_aa: ASSYQLAGGYEQY
j_call: TRBJ2-7
v_call: TRBV6-2/TRBV6-3

cdr3_aa: ASSPGRGARDGYT
j_call: TRBJ1-2
v_call: TRBV5-1

cdr3_aa: ASSFGGNEQY
j_call: TRBJ2-7
v_call: TRBV12-3/TRBV12-4

cdr3_aa: ASSQMWTVSENSPLH
j_call: TRBJ1-6
v_call: TRBV4-3

cdr3_aa: SVARDFGLGNEQF
j_call: TRBJ2-1
v_call: TRBV29-1

cdr3_aa: ASSAVPYTEAF
j_call: TRBJ1-1
v_call: TRBV9

cdr3_aa: ASSLLLNTGELF
j_call: TRBJ2-2
v_call: TRBV3-1/TRBV3-2

cdr3_aa: ASTKDFGLAGGSGFYNEQF
j_call: TRBJ2-1
v_call: TRBV27

cdr3_aa: ASSYRTGDGLNEQF
j_call: TRBJ2-1
v_call: TRBV7-2

cdr3_aa: ASRLNMGQAEAF
j_call: TRBJ1-1
v_call: TRBV7-2

cdr3_aa: ATEGDTEAF
j_call: TRBJ1-1
v_call: TRBV10-3

cdr3_aa: ASRGATNTGELF
j_call: TRBJ2-2
v_call: TRBV27

cdr3_aa: ASSLVTGQNSPLH
j_call: TRBJ1-6
v_call: TRBV7-8

cdr3_aa: ASSPGRRDYNEQF
j_call: TRBJ2-1
v_call: TRBV5-4

cdr3_aa: ASCPPAGGGVTQY
j_call: TRBJ2-3
v_call: TRBV11-3

cdr3_aa: ASSPGTGHNEKLF
j_call: TRBJ1-4
v_call: TRBV4-3